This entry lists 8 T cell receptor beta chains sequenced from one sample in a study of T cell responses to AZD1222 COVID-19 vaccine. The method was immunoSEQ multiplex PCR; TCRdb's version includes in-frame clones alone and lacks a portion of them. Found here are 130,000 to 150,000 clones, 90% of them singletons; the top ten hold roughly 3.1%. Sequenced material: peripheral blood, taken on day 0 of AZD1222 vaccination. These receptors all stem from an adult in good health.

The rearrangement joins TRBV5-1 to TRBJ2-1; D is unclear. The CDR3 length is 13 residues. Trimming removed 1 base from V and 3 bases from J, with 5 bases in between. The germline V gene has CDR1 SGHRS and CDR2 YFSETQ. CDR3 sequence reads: CASSLLDYNEQFF. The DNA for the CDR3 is TGCGCCAGCAGCTTGTTAGACTACAATGAGCAGTTCTTC.

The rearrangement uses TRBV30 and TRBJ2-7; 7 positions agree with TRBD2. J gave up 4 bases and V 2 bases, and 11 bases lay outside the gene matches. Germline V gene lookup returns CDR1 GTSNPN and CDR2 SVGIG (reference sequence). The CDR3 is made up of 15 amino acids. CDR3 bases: TGTGCCTGGAGTAAGGAGCGGGGAGCTTGGTACGAGCAGTACTTC. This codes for CAWSKERGAWYEQYF.

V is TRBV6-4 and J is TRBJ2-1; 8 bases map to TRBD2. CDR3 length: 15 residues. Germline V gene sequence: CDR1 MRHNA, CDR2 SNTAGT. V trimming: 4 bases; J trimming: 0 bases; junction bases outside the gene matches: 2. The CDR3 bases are TGTGCCAGCAGTGGGAGCGGGAGCTCCTACAATGAGCAGTTCTTC. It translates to CASSGSGSSYNEQFF.

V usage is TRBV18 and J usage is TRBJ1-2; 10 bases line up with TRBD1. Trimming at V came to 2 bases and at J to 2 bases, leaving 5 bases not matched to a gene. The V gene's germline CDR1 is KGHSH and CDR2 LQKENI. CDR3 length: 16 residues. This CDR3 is CASSPGTGQGNYGYTF. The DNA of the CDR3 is TGTGCCAGCTCACCAGGGACGGGACAGGGGAACTATGGCTACACCTTC.

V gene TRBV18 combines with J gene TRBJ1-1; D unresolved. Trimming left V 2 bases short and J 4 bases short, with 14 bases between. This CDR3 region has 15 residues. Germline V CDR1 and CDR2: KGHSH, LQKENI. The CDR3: CASSPSLSKPTEAFF. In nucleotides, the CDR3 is TGTGCCAGCTCACCAAGTCTGTCGAAACCCACTGAAGCTTTCTTT.

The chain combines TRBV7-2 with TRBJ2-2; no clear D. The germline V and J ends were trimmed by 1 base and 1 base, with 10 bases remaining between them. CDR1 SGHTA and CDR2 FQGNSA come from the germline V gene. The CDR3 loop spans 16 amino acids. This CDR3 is CASSLVTGWNTGELFF. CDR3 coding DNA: TGTGCCAGCAGCTTAGTTACGGGCTGGAACACCGGGGAGCTGTTTTTT.

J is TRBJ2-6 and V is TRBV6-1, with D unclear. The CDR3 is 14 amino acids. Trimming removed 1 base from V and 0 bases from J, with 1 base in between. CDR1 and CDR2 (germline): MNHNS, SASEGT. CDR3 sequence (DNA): TGTGCCAGCAGTGAAGTCTCTGGGGCCAACGTCCTGACTTTC. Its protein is CASSEVSGANVLTF.

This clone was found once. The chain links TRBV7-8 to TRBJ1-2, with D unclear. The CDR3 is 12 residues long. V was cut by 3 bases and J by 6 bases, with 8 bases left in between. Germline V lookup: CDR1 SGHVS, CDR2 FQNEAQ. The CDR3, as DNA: TGTGCCAGCAGCTTGGGCATCGATGGCTACACCTTC. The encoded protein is CASSLGIDGYTF.